Detailed here is one T cell receptor (beta chain). There is no known antigen for this receptor. No clone much larger than this one lies a single base away; base qualities are absent. The sample belongs to a study of T cell responses to AZD1222 COVID-19 vaccine (dated by TCRdb to the early 2020s). Regarding the study in general: A total of 240 or so trial participants underwent TCR sequencing, of whom 207 had received two doses of AZD1222 and around 25 had received two doses of the MenACWY control vaccine. Trial participants were enrolled by age into subgroups of 18-55, 56-69 and 70-plus years, and roughly 160, 29 and 62 TCR-sequenced participants, respectively, were included in these subgroups. Here is what the overall study found, with its caveats: In the small 56-69-year group, the increase in depth fell short of significance, most likely because of low power. Most participants were white British and females outnumbered males, and the authors suggested that clonal diversity may have been underestimated. Reportedly, almost half of the unique spike-specific TCRs recognized epitopes lying outside the regions that are mutated in the B.1.351 and B.1.1.7 variants. A significant rise in spike-specific TCR breadth and depth was observed after two AZD1222 doses relative to day 0 and relative to MenACWY recipients. Because no day 14 peak-response samples were available, the repertoires could be characterized only after the peak T cell response. Conclusions about previously exposed vaccinees are limited, since just six AZD1222 recipients were seropositive for SARS-CoV-2 at baseline. The vaccine-associated CD4 TCRs covered the entire spike protein, and the dominant responses fell in regions 160-218 and 743-854.

The time point label for this specimen denotes: about 28 days (+/-7) after the second vaccine dose. Interpreted using the paper, the treatment or condition label stands for: meningococcal conjugate vaccine given as trial control. Vaccinee samples came from UK trials COV001 and COV002, including a single-blind randomized controlled phase 2/3 trial of AZD1222 (ChAdOx1 nCoV-19) in healthy adults. Trial participant PBMC samples were collected at day 0 and day 28 after the second dose for TCRbeta chain sequencing. The CDR3 regions of human TCRbeta chains were analyzed by immunosequencing. The authors' analysis ran thus. TCRs in the repertoires were compared against a reference library of SARS-CoV-2-specific TCRs that had been generated with the MIRA antigen-specificity platform. Breadth was defined as the fraction of unique TCRs that were SARS-CoV-2-associated. Depth was defined as the fraction of total T cells that were SARS-CoV-2-associated. Using the MIRA data, each spike-specific TCR was assigned both to the spike region to which the TCR was reactive and to a CD4 or CD8 class. Log10-transformed breadth and depth values were compared by one-way ANOVA with Sidak's multiple comparisons tests. TCRdb mirrors the immuneACCESS table, restricted to in-frame sequences. Some clones are absent from its copies; in checked studies, under half trace to an unresolved V gene, and the reason for the others is unknown. That table supplies the V and J calls and clone size; D and trimming were determined from the DNA. A total of more than 35,000 clones appear in this sample, around 80% of them only once. The top ten clonotypes cover roughly 20% of the sample.

V and J are truncated by 2 bases and 6 bases respectively, leaving an intervening sequence of 14 bases. Based on the germline V gene (reference sequence), the CDR1 and CDR2 sequences are LNHDA and SQIVND. From its cysteine to its phenylalanine, the CDR3 spans 14 amino acids. Only the CDR3 region is kept as DNA, spanning 42 bases read in frame from base 1. The clonotype originates from an adult who received the MenACWY meningococcal vaccine as a control. The chain is assembled from TRBV19 and TRBJ2-7; no D gene can be assigned with confidence. The sample was peripheral blood, taken 28 days after the second dose of the MenACWY control vaccine. The CDR3 protein is CASSISPGLREQYF. Read as DNA, the sequence is TGTGCCAGTAGTATAAGCCCGGGCTTGCGCGAGCAGTACTTC.